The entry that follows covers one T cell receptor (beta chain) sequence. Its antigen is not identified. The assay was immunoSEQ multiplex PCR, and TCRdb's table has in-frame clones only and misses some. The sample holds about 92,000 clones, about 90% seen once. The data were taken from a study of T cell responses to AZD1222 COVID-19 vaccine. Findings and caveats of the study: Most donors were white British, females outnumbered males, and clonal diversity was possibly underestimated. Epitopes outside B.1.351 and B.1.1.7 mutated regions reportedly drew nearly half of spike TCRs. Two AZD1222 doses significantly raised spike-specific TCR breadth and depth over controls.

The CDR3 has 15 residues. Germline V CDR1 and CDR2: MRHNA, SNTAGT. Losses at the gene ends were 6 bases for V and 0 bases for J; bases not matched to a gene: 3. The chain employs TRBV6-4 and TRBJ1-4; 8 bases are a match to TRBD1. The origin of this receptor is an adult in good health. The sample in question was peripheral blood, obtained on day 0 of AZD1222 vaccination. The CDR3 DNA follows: TGTGCCAGCAGGAGGACAGGGTCAACTAATGAAAAACTGTTTTTT. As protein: CASRRTGSTNEKLFF.